This paragraph covers one T cell receptor beta chain sequence. Its cognate antigen is unknown. This sample was taken from a study of response to subunit inactivated influenza vaccine. Each CDR3 protein gets one entry after TCRdb re-called the RT-PCR reads with MiXCR. The repertoire holds 500,000 to 750,000 distinct CDR3 sequences, with roughly 15% as singletons. Broader study findings: The authors proposed limited new T cell recruitment per seasonal influenza vaccination.

V was pared by 0 bases and J by 9 bases, with 4 bases of the junction left unmatched. Looked up from germline, CDR1 is DFQATT and CDR2 is SNEGSKA (reference sequence). This CDR3 is built from 14 residues. The sample was PBMCs from blood, taken 11 to 12 days after vaccination. The genes are TRBV20-1 and TRBJ2-1, with 11 bases lining up with TRBD2. This TCR was sampled from a man aged 45-60 years who received an inactivated influenza vaccine. In nucleotides, the CDR3 is TGCAGTGCTAGAGATAGCGGGAGGGCCTCTGAGCAGTTCTTC. It encodes CSARDSGRASEQFF.